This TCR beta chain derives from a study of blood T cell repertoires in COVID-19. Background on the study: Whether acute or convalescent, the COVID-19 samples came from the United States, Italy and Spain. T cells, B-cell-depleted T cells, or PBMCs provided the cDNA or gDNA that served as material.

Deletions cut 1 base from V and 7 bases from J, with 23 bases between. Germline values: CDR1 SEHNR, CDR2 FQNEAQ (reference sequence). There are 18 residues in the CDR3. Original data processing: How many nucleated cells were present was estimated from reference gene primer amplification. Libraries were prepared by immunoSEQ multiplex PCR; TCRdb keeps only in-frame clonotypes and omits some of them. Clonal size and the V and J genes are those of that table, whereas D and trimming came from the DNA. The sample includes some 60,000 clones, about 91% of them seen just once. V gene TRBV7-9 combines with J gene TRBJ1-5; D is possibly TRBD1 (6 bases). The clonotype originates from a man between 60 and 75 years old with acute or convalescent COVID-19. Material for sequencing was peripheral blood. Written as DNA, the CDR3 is TGTGCCAGCAGCTTAGTTGCGACTACAGGGATCGAATGGCAGCCCCAGCATTTT. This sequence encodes CASSLVATTGIEWQPQHF.